The rows below give T cell receptor beta chains drawn from one sample of a study of T cell repertoires and Cas9 in healthy adults. Profiled with immunoSEQ multiplex PCR; TCRdb holds only in-frame clones, not every one. The table records 20,000 to 25,000 clones, more than 90% of them present only once. Sequencing used CD4+ effector T cells (CD127+, CD25-, CD137-, CD154-) from PBMCs; culture status not recorded. These receptors were collected from a human donor in good health. Both conserved end residues are part of each CDR3. The D gene is left open where the match is weak. Only some rows state a clone size, as once, few, many or a class for expanded clones.

abundance: -
d_gene: -
v_gene: TRBV10-3
j_gene: TRBJ2-2
CDR3nt: TGTGCCATCAGTGAGTTGGGGGGACTGGCGAACACCGGGGAGCTGTTTTTT
CDR3aa: CAISELGGLANTGELFF

abundance: -
d_gene: -
v_gene: TRBV2
j_gene: TRBJ2-1
CDR3nt: TGTGCCAGCAGTCCCGAGGGCTTCACCTACAATGAGCAGTTCTTC
CDR3aa: CASSPEGFTYNEQFF

abundance: -
d_gene: TRBD1
v_gene: TRBV27
j_gene: TRBJ2-3
CDR3nt: TGTGCCAGCAGTTCCCTCCGACAGGGCTTGGGCACAGATACGCAGTATTTT
CDR3aa: CASSSLRQGLGTDTQYF

abundance: -
d_gene: -
v_gene: TRBV19
j_gene: TRBJ2-5
CDR3nt: TGTGCCAGTAGTATAGAGGACGGCCAAGAGACCCAGTACTTC
CDR3aa: CASSIEDGQETQYF

abundance: few
d_gene: -
v_gene: TRBV2
j_gene: TRBJ2-3
CDR3nt: TGTGCCAGCAGTGTATGGGTGGGGTACACAGATACGCAGTATTTT
CDR3aa: CASSVWVGYTDTQYF

abundance: few
d_gene: TRBD1
v_gene: TRBV7-9
j_gene: TRBJ1-6
CDR3nt: TGTGCCAGCAGCTTAGAAATCACAAACAGGGGGTTATCACCCCTCCACTTT
CDR3aa: CASSLEITNRGLSPLHF

abundance: -
d_gene: -
v_gene: TRBV7-2
j_gene: TRBJ1-1
CDR3nt: TGTGCCAGCAGCCAACAGTCCGGAATGAACACTGAAGCTTTCTTT
CDR3aa: CASSQQSGMNTEAFF

abundance: -
d_gene: TRBD1
v_gene: TRBV19
j_gene: TRBJ1-5
CDR3nt: TGTGCCAGTACCGTTGGGACAGGGAATAGCAATCAGCCCCAGCATTTT
CDR3aa: CASTVGTGNSNQPQHF

abundance: -
d_gene: -
v_gene: TRBV14
j_gene: TRBJ2-3
CDR3nt: TGTGCCAGCAGCCACCTTGGTACGTCAGATACGCAGTATTTT
CDR3aa: CASSHLGTSDTQYF

abundance: -
d_gene: -
v_gene: TRBV21-1
j_gene: TRBJ1-5
CDR3nt: TGTGCCAGCGGACCTAAGAAGGGGGCCCGCAATCAGCCCCAGCATTTT
CDR3aa: CASGPKKGARNQPQHF

abundance: -
d_gene: -
v_gene: TRBV6-5
j_gene: TRBJ2-5
CDR3nt: TGTGCCAGCAGGCCCATACAGGGAACGGAGACCCAGTACTTC
CDR3aa: CASRPIQGTETQYF

abundance: -
d_gene: TRBD2
v_gene: TRBV6-1
j_gene: TRBJ2-1
CDR3nt: TGTGCCAGCAGTCTCCGGCGGGGGAGGGGCAATGAGCAGTTCTTC
CDR3aa: CASSLRRGRGNEQFF

abundance: -
d_gene: -
v_gene: TRBV6-1
j_gene: TRBJ1-6
CDR3nt: TGTGCCAGCAACCGACCCAATTCACCCCTCCACTTT
CDR3aa: CASNRPNSPLHF

abundance: few
d_gene: TRBD2
v_gene: TRBV5-1
j_gene: TRBJ2-5
CDR3nt: TGCGCCAGCAGCTCACTAGCGGGCCTCCAAGAGACCCAGTACTTC
CDR3aa: CASSSLAGLQETQYF

abundance: -
d_gene: -
v_gene: TRBV9
j_gene: TRBJ1-1
CDR3nt: TGTGCCAGCAGCTTCTCAACGGACACTGAAGCTTTCTTT
CDR3aa: CASSFSTDTEAFF

abundance: -
d_gene: TRBD1
v_gene: TRBV10-3
j_gene: TRBJ2-1
CDR3nt: TGTGCCATCAGTATTACAGGGGAAGGCAATGAGCAGTTCTTC
CDR3aa: CAISITGEGNEQFF

abundance: -
d_gene: -
v_gene: TRBV25-1
j_gene: TRBJ1-2
CDR3nt: TGTGCCAGCAGTGAGGAGGGCTTCGGCGGCTACACCTTC
CDR3aa: CASSEEGFGGYTF

abundance: -
d_gene: -
v_gene: TRBV19
j_gene: TRBJ1-1
CDR3nt: TGTGCCAGTCACCCCCCCCTTGGGGGAGAAGCTTTCTTT
CDR3aa: CASHPPLGGEAFF

abundance: -
d_gene: -
v_gene: TRBV19
j_gene: TRBJ2-3
CDR3nt: TGTGCCAGTAGTATAGGGGCGGGGAATACGCAGTATTTT
CDR3aa: CASSIGAGNTQYF

abundance: -
d_gene: -
v_gene: TRBV11-2
j_gene: TRBJ2-7
CDR3nt: TGTGCCAGCAGCTCCTCTATTCGGGGATGGATGGGCGAGCAGTACTTC
CDR3aa: CASSSSIRGWMGEQYF

abundance: few
d_gene: -
v_gene: TRBV18
j_gene: TRBJ2-7
CDR3nt: TGTGCCAGCTCGGTGGGCGGAAGATCATCCTACGAGCAGTACTTC
CDR3aa: CASSVGGRSSYEQYF

abundance: -
d_gene: -
v_gene: TRBV10-1
j_gene: TRBJ2-5
CDR3nt: TGCGCCAGCAGTGACGACAGGAAAGAGACCCAGTACTTC
CDR3aa: CASSDDRKETQYF

abundance: -
d_gene: -
v_gene: TRBV5-1
j_gene: TRBJ1-5
CDR3nt: TGCGCCAGCAGCTTCTCAGGGGAGGCCAATCAGCCCCAGCATTTT
CDR3aa: CASSFSGEANQPQHF

abundance: -
d_gene: -
v_gene: TRBV6-4
j_gene: TRBJ2-1
CDR3nt: TGTGCCAGCAGGGTACAGGGAACCTCCTACAATGAGCAGTTCTTC
CDR3aa: CASRVQGTSYNEQFF

abundance: once
d_gene: TRBD2
v_gene: TRBV6-6
j_gene: TRBJ2-1
CDR3nt: TGTGCCAGCAAGGTAGCGGGGGACTACAATGAGCAGTTCTTC
CDR3aa: CASKVAGDYNEQFF

abundance: -
d_gene: -
v_gene: TRBV9
j_gene: TRBJ1-6
CDR3nt: TGTGCCAGCAGCGTAGGGGGGCGCGGCAATTCACCCCTCCACTTT
CDR3aa: CASSVGGRGNSPLHF

abundance: -
d_gene: TRBD1
v_gene: TRBV19
j_gene: TRBJ2-3
CDR3nt: TGTGCCAGTAGTCTAACTAGAGACAGGGTCACAGATACGCAGTATTTT
CDR3aa: CASSLTRDRVTDTQYF

abundance: -
d_gene: -
v_gene: TRBV28
j_gene: TRBJ2-7
CDR3nt: TGTGCCAGCACCCGGACGGAGTATCTCTACGAGCAGTACTTC
CDR3aa: CASTRTEYLYEQYF

abundance: -
d_gene: -
v_gene: TRBV19
j_gene: TRBJ2-7
CDR3nt: TGTGCCAGTAGTATAGATAAGTCTTACGAGCAGTACTTC
CDR3aa: CASSIDKSYEQYF

abundance: -
d_gene: TRBD1
v_gene: TRBV6-6
j_gene: TRBJ1-2
CDR3nt: TGTGCCACCTACAGGGGACAGACCTATGGCTACACCTTC
CDR3aa: CATYRGQTYGYTF

abundance: -
d_gene: -
v_gene: TRBV6-5
j_gene: TRBJ1-6
CDR3nt: TGTGCCAGCAGTTACGAAGGGATCGTGAATTCACCCCTCCACTTT
CDR3aa: CASSYEGIVNSPLHF

abundance: -
d_gene: TRBD2
v_gene: TRBV5-4
j_gene: TRBJ2-5
CDR3nt: TGTGCCAGCAGCCCGGAGGGGACTAGGGGAGAGACCCAGTACTTC
CDR3aa: CASSPEGTRGETQYF

abundance: few
d_gene: -
v_gene: TRBV5-1
j_gene: TRBJ2-3
CDR3nt: TGCGCCAGCAGGAACATAAGTAGCACAGATACGCAGTATTTT
CDR3aa: CASRNISSTDTQYF

abundance: -
d_gene: -
v_gene: TRBV10-1
j_gene: TRBJ2-2
CDR3nt: TGCGCCAGCAGTGACTATACAGGAAACACCGGGGAGCTGTTTTTT
CDR3aa: CASSDYTGNTGELFF

abundance: -
d_gene: TRBD2
v_gene: TRBV5-1
j_gene: TRBJ2-5
CDR3nt: TGCGCCAGCAGCGGCGGGAGTGGGGAGACCCAGTACTTC
CDR3aa: CASSGGSGETQYF

abundance: -
d_gene: -
v_gene: TRBV5-1
j_gene: TRBJ1-3
CDR3nt: TGCGCCAGCAGCTTGGCCTTAGGGTACGGAAACACCATATATTTT
CDR3aa: CASSLALGYGNTIYF

abundance: -
d_gene: TRBD1
v_gene: TRBV6-1
j_gene: TRBJ1-2
CDR3nt: TGTGCCAGCGAGTCCGACAGGGGGGCCTACTACACCTTC
CDR3aa: CASESDRGAYYTF

abundance: -
d_gene: TRBD1
v_gene: TRBV15
j_gene: TRBJ2-7
CDR3nt: TGTGCCACCAGCAGAGATATGACAGGGTTATACGAGCAGTACTTC
CDR3aa: CATSRDMTGLYEQYF

abundance: once
d_gene: -
v_gene: TRBV11-2
j_gene: TRBJ2-3
CDR3nt: TGTGCCAGCAGCTTAGGTTCTAGGGGAACAGATACGCAGTATTTT
CDR3aa: CASSLGSRGTDTQYF

abundance: once
d_gene: TRBD1
v_gene: TRBV6-5
j_gene: TRBJ1-2
CDR3nt: TGTGCCAGCAGTCGCGACAGGGGCTATGGCTACACCTTC
CDR3aa: CASSRDRGYGYTF

abundance: -
d_gene: -
v_gene: TRBV6-1
j_gene: TRBJ2-7
CDR3nt: TGTGCCAGCAGGCAGGGTCCCGAGCAGTACTTC
CDR3aa: CASRQGPEQYF

abundance: -
d_gene: -
v_gene: TRBV10-3
j_gene: TRBJ2-6
CDR3nt: TGTGCCATCACAGGCTACAGGAGTAGTTCTGGGGCCAACGTCCTGACTTTC
CDR3aa: CAITGYRSSSGANVLTF

abundance: -
d_gene: -
v_gene: TRBV27
j_gene: TRBJ1-5
CDR3nt: TGTGCCAGCAGTTTATTCTGGGATAGCAATCAGCCCCAGCATTTT
CDR3aa: CASSLFWDSNQPQHF

abundance: -
d_gene: -
v_gene: TRBV5-1
j_gene: TRBJ2-2
CDR3nt: TGCGCCAGCAGCGGTTCAGGAGGGTGGAACACCGGGGAGCTGTTTTTT
CDR3aa: CASSGSGGWNTGELFF

abundance: -
d_gene: -
v_gene: TRBV5-4
j_gene: TRBJ1-3
CDR3nt: TGTGCCAGCAGCTCGCCTGGGGGACCTGGAAACACCATATATTTT
CDR3aa: CASSSPGGPGNTIYF

abundance: -
d_gene: -
v_gene: TRBV11-3
j_gene: TRBJ2-2
CDR3nt: TGTGCCAGCAGCTTAGGACAGGCGAGCACCGGGGAGCTGTTTTTT
CDR3aa: CASSLGQASTGELFF

abundance: -
d_gene: -
v_gene: TRBV11-2
j_gene: TRBJ2-3
CDR3nt: TGTGCCAGCAGCTCACATGCGGGCACAGATACGCAGTATTTT
CDR3aa: CASSSHAGTDTQYF

abundance: -
d_gene: -
v_gene: TRBV30
j_gene: TRBJ1-1
CDR3nt: TGTGCCTGGGGAAGGGGGAACACTGAAGCTTTCTTT
CDR3aa: CAWGRGNTEAFF

abundance: -
d_gene: TRBD1
v_gene: TRBV23-1
j_gene: TRBJ1-5
CDR3nt: TGCGCCAGCACCTCGCGATCTACGGAGGACAGGGGGTCGGTAAGCAATCAGCCCCAGCATTTT
CDR3aa: CASTSRSTEDRGSVSNQPQHF

abundance: -
d_gene: TRBD2
v_gene: TRBV27
j_gene: TRBJ2-1
CDR3nt: TGTGCCAGCAGTCTAGCGGGGGGGCACAATGAGCAGTTCTTC
CDR3aa: CASSLAGGHNEQFF

abundance: once
d_gene: -
v_gene: TRBV4-1
j_gene: TRBJ1-4
CDR3nt: TGCGCCAGCAGCCACGGCCGGGAAACAACCAATGAAAAACTGCTTTTT
CDR3aa: CASSHGRETTNEKLLF

abundance: -
d_gene: -
v_gene: TRBV30
j_gene: TRBJ2-4
CDR3nt: TGTGCCTGGAGTATTCGCGGAAGCAAAAACATTCAGTACTTC
CDR3aa: CAWSIRGSKNIQYF

abundance: -
d_gene: TRBD2
v_gene: TRBV27
j_gene: TRBJ2-3
CDR3nt: TGTGCCAGCCGGAGGGCGGGAGCCCCAGATACGCAGTATTTT
CDR3aa: CASRRAGAPDTQYF